One and the same sample provided the 30 T cell receptor beta chains below, sequenced in a study of blood T cells in healthy people across ages. A second PCR of about 7 to 12 cycles used a sample-barcoded 5' primer and a J-beta primer mix. One entry per CDR3 protein results from TCRdb running MiXCR on the 5' RACE reads. The sample lists about 1 million distinct CDR3 sequences, under 55% occurring once. The specimen was blood. The receptors were sampled from a woman aged 55-75 years in good health.

CDR3 DNA sequence: TGCAGCGCATGGACAAGCCTTAATGAAAAACTGTTTTTT. This encodes CSAWTSLNEKLFF. The chain recombines TRBV29-1 with TRBJ1-4, with D perhaps TRBD1 (5 bases). Trimming stripped 7 bases from V and 4 bases from J, with 13 bases between. The CDR3 sequence is 13 residues long. The germline V gene encodes CDR1 SQVTM and CDR2 ANQGSEA.

This clonotype was seen only a few times. The chain recombines TRBV7-2 with TRBJ2-7, with a tentative D call TRBD2 (5 bases). V lost 8 bases, J lost 9 bases, and 20 bases lay in between. This CDR3 region has 13 residues. Germline values: CDR1 SGHTA, CDR2 FQGNSA. The CDR3 spells CASRLAQHGVQYF. For the CDR3, the DNA is TGTGCCAGCCGGCTGGCACAGCACGGGGTGCAGTACTTC.

The chain carries TRBV27 and TRBJ1-6; TRBD1 matches 7 bases. The V segment lost 1 base and the J segment 5 bases; nucleotides outside the gene matches: 2. In germline, CDR1 is MNHEY, CDR2 SMNVEV (reference sequence). The CDR3 sequence is 15 residues long. The CDR3 nucleotides read TGTGCCAGCAGTTTATGGGGACAGAATAATTCACCCCTCCACTTT. Translation gives CASSLWGQNNSPLHF.

Worth noting for this clonotype: Compared with germline, one end of the junction differs, possibly owing to a read error. The V gene is TRBV2, the J gene TRBJ2-1; 9 nucleotides align to TRBD2. In germline, CDR1 is SNHLY, CDR2 FYNNEI. This CDR3 comprises 15 residues. The CDR3 region has the DNA TGTGTCAGCGGGAGACTAGCGGAGTCCTACAATGAGCAGTTCTTC. Translating gives CVSGRLAESYNEQFF.

This clonotype has only a few counts. The chain joins TRBV11-2 to TRBJ2-5, with 8 bases aligning to TRBD2. This CDR3 comprises 15 residues. From germline, CDR1 is SGHAT and CDR2 FQNNGV. The ends lost 1 base at V and 5 bases at J; junction bases unmatched: 6. The CDR3 region is CASSLAGRAGETQYF. The CDR3 coding sequence is TGTGCCAGCAGCTTAGCCGGGAGGGCCGGGGAGACCCAGTACTTC.

The V call is TRBV5-1, the J call TRBJ2-5, with D unclear. The CDR3 covers 14 residues. Germline V gives CDR1 SGHRS, CDR2 YFSETQ. Deletions cut 4 bases from V and 1 base from J, with 11 bases between. The DNA of the CDR3 is TGCGCCAGCAGCCTGAGTTCTCCCCAAGAGACCCAGTACTTC. Its protein product is CASSLSSPQETQYF.

This clonotype came up many times. This chain uses TRBV29-1 with TRBJ2-5, with D perhaps TRBD2 (7 bases). The V gene's germline CDR1 is SQVTM and CDR2 ANQGSEA. The V end was cut by 5 bases, the J end by 4 bases, with 14 bases between. This CDR3 is built from 13 residues. CDR3 in amino acids: CSVSPGGRETQYF. DNA for the CDR3: TGCAGCGTTTCCCCCGGGGGGCGAGAGACCCAGTACTTC.

The V and J genes are TRBV5-5 and TRBJ1-2, with D unresolved. From germline, CDR1 is SGHKS and CDR2 YYEKEE (reference sequence). The ends were cut back, 0 bases at V and 3 bases at J, with 9 bases in the middle. The CDR3 runs 14 residues. CDR3 bases: TGTGCCAGCAGCTTGGTACCGCAAGACTATGGCTACACCTTC. Translating it yields CASSLVPQDYGYTF.

The chain combines TRBV20-1 with TRBJ2-7; 8 nucleotides line up with TRBD1. This CDR3 is built from 14 residues. Germline V gene lookup returns CDR1 DFQATT and CDR2 SNEGSKA (reference sequence). The ends lost 0 bases at V and 4 bases at J; junction bases unmatched: 5. CDR3 DNA sequence: TGCAGTGCTAGAGAGGCAGGGGGCGCGTACGAGCAGTACTTC. It yields the protein CSAREAGGAYEQYF.

This clonotype showed up just a few times. The chain combines TRBV29-1 with TRBJ2-7, with D uncertain. Per germline, CDR1 SQVTM and CDR2 ANQGSEA. This CDR3 is 13 amino acids long. The V gene lost 0 bases and the J gene lost 3 bases, with 9 bases spanning the gap. In nucleotides, the CDR3 is TGCAGCGTTGAAGATCCGCAGGTCTACGAGCAGTACTTC. Its translation is CSVEDPQVYEQYF.

The chain employs TRBV20-1 and TRBJ2-5; the match to TRBD2 covers 12 bases. Looked up from germline, CDR1 is DFQATT and CDR2 is SNEGSKA (reference sequence). With V trimmed by 7 bases and J by 5 bases, 11 bases remained unmatched. The CDR3 loop spans 15 amino acids. Here the CDR3 DNA reads TGCAGTGGACGTCCCGGGACTAGCGGGTGGGAGACCCAGTACTTC. It specifies CSGRPGTSGWETQYF.

The chain combines TRBV6-6 with TRBJ1-6; D is ambiguous. The germline CDR1 and CDR2 sequences are MNHNY and SVGAGI (reference sequence). V was cut by 2 bases and J by 14 bases, with 13 bases left in between. The CDR3 length is 13 residues. The CDR3 nucleotides are TGTGCCAGCAGTTACGGTGATTCCAGAACCCTCCACTTT. Amino acids: CASSYGDSRTLHF.

The V call is TRBV7-3, the J call TRBJ2-1; 8 bases align to TRBD2. The CDR3 is 13 residues long. Germline V gives CDR1 SGHTA, CDR2 FQGTGA. Trimming at V came to 5 bases and at J to 7 bases, leaving 4 bases not matched to a gene. The CDR3: CASSPGGENEQFF. In nucleotides, the CDR3 is TGTGCCAGCAGCCCGGGGGGGGAGAATGAGCAGTTCTTC.

The V gene is TRBV14, the J gene TRBJ2-1; D unclear. Germline V gene sequence: CDR1 SGHDN, CDR2 FVKESK. With 0 bases removed from V and 2 bases from J, the gap between germline ends came to 8 bases. This CDR3 is 15 amino acids long. The CDR3 here is CASSQERFPYNEQFF. The DNA for the CDR3 is TGTGCCAGCAGCCAAGAGCGGTTCCCCTACAATGAGCAGTTCTTC.

J is TRBJ2-1 and V is TRBV7-2; D might be TRBD1 (6 bases). With 7 bases removed from V and 5 bases from J, the gap between germline ends came to 18 bases. There are 15 residues in the CDR3. Germline CDR1 SGHTA, CDR2 FQGNSA. The CDR3 nucleotides read TGTGCCAGCAACCCATTGGGGACAAGAGACAATGAGCAGTTCTTC. It encodes CASNPLGTRDNEQFF.

The rearrangement joins TRBV30 to TRBJ2-3, with a tentative D call TRBD2 (6 bases). V lost 4 bases and J 2 bases, leaving 13 bases between the germline ends. The CDR3 is 14 amino acids. Germline lookup yields CDR1 GTSNPN and CDR2 SVGIG (reference sequence). The CDR3 coding sequence is TGTGCCTGGACCTACCGGCGGGACACAGATACGCAGTATTTT. Amino acids: CAWTYRRDTDTQYF.

The rearrangement joins TRBV6-5 to TRBJ1-2; D perhaps matches TRBD1 (5 bases). The CDR3 spans 15 residues. Trimming cost V 5 bases and J 5 bases, with 18 bases left between them. CDR1 and CDR2 from the germline V gene are MNHEY and SVGAGI. This chain's CDR3 is CASSATPSGGYGYTF. CDR3 coding DNA: TGTGCCAGCAGTGCTACTCCCTCGGGGGGGTATGGCTACACCTTC.

The rearrangement joins TRBV7-3 to TRBJ2-3; the D gene is possibly TRBD1 (6 bases). The CDR3 length is 15 residues. Trimming took 3 bases from V and 0 from J, leaving 10 bases between them. Germline assignment: CDR1 SGHTA and CDR2 FQGTGA. CDR3 in DNA: TGTGCCAGCAGCTTCCAAGGGGGTAGCACAGATACGCAGTATTTT. The encoded protein is CASSFQGGSTDTQYF.

This clonotype showed up just a few times. CDR3 coding DNA: TGTGCCAGCACCAATCAAAGACACGGGGTCCCAGGCTACACCTTC. Translated, it gives CASTNQRHGVPGYTF. The chain employs TRBV7-7 and TRBJ1-2; D ambiguous. This CDR3 has 15 amino acids. The V and J ends lost 7 bases and 8 bases respectively, with 23 bases between them. CDR1 is SSHAT and CDR2 is FNYEAQ in the germline V gene (reference sequence).

The rearrangement links TRBV27 to TRBJ2-1; TRBD2 agrees at 11 bases. V gave up 3 bases and J gave up 8 bases; unmatched junction bases: 6. CDR3 length: 15 amino acids. Per the germline V gene, CDR1 is MNHEY and CDR2 is SMNVEV (reference sequence). The CDR3 reads CASSLELAGEDEQFF. The CDR3 DNA sequence: TGTGCCAGCAGTTTGGAACTAGCGGGAGAAGATGAGCAGTTCTTC.

The chain joins TRBV6-1 to TRBJ1-1; 9 bases are shared with TRBD1. CDR3 length: 16 residues. Per germline, CDR1 MNHNS and CDR2 SASEGT. J was trimmed by 5 bases and V by 2 bases; bases with no gene match: 9. The CDR3 DNA sequence: TGTGCCAGCAGTGAACGAGGTGGGGACAGGGTTACTGAAGCTTTCTTT. Its protein is CASSERGGDRVTEAFF.

This clonotype was recorded a few times. An end of the junction differs from the germline gene, which may be a read error. The chain carries TRBV5-1 and TRBJ2-1; D may correspond to TRBD1 or TRBD2 (6 bases each). The tail of the sequence fits TRBJ2-7 better, so the J call may be wrong. Germline V gene sequence: CDR1 SGHRS, CDR2 YFSETQ. The CDR3 loop spans 15 amino acids. In nucleotides, the CDR3 is TGTGCCAGCAGCTTGGGGGGCGGGTCCTACAATGAGCAGTACTTC. Encoded protein: CASSLGGGSYNEQYF.

This chain joins TRBV18 and TRBJ2-7; 8 bases align to TRBD2. Germline loops: CDR1 KGHSH, CDR2 LQKENI. The trim removed 3 bases at V and 4 bases at J, leaving 8 bases unmatched. This CDR3 contains 15 residues. CDR3 loop: CASSPVPAGEYEQYF. CDR3 nucleotide sequence: TGTGCCAGCTCACCGGTGCCAGCGGGAGAATACGAGCAGTACTTC.

The gene calls are TRBV5-1 and TRBJ1-2; 7 nucleotides match TRBD1. This CDR3 has 16 residues. Germline trimming cut 2 bases from V and 8 bases from J; bases unmatched to any gene: 15. CDR1 and CDR2 from the germline V gene are SGHRS and YFSETQ. CDR3 amino acids: CASSLLPADRAGGYTF. The CDR3 nucleotides read TGCGCCAGCAGCTTACTCCCGGCCGACAGGGCAGGAGGCTACACCTTC.

Remarks on this clonotype: With a much larger clone just one base away, this may be a read error. The V and J genes are TRBV28 and TRBJ2-3; D may be TRBD1 (6 bases). CDR3 length: 18 residues. The germline gives CDR1 MDHEN, CDR2 SYDVKM. The V end lost 1 base, the J end lost 5 bases, and 22 bases lay between the germline ends. CDR3 bases: TGTGCCAGCAGTTTATCGGAACTTGGGGAGACAGGCCGAGATACGCAGTATTTT. Encoded protein: CASSLSELGETGRDTQYF.

This chain links TRBV3-1 with TRBJ1-2; TRBD1 might be the D (5 bases). This CDR3 has 20 amino acids. Germline CDR1 and CDR2: LGHDT and YNNKEL (reference sequence). Trimming removed 4 bases at V and 4 bases at J, with 31 bases between. The CDR3 loop is CASSPSPLNLGRLQSYGYTF. The CDR3 nucleotides read TGTGCCAGCAGCCCCTCACCCCTTAACTTGGGGCGGCTCCAGTCCTATGGCTACACCTTC.

This clonotype was counted a few times. V and J are TRBV9 and TRBJ1-2; the D gene is possibly TRBD1 (6 bases). The CDR3 consists of 15 residues. The V end was cut by 4 bases, the J end by 2 bases, with 15 bases between. In germline, CDR1 is SGDLS, CDR2 YYNGEE. CDR3 coding DNA: TGTGCCAGCAGCCCCGACGGGGGGGGCAACTATGGCTACACCTTC. This gives the protein CASSPDGGGNYGYTF.

CDR3 DNA sequence: TGTGCCAGCAGCTTTCGGGGGGCCGCCTACAATGAGCAGTTCTTC. It encodes CASSFRGAAYNEQFF. V and J are TRBV11-3 and TRBJ2-1, with D perhaps TRBD2 (7 bases). V shed 3 bases and J shed 2 bases, with 11 bases lying between them. The germline gives CDR1 SGHNT, CDR2 YENEEA. CDR3 length: 15 amino acids.

This clonotype was counted between two and nine times. The rearrangement joins TRBV3-1 to TRBJ2-7, with unresolved D. The CDR3 contains 14 residues. The germline V and J ends were trimmed by 6 bases and 1 base, with 13 bases remaining between them. Germline assignment: CDR1 LGHDT and CDR2 YNNKEL (reference sequence). As DNA, the CDR3 is TGTGCCAGCAGTGGGCTTCCCGGATCCTACGAGCAGTACTTC. Translation: CASSGLPGSYEQYF.

The rearrangement joins TRBV20-1 to TRBJ2-2; D is unresolved. The V end lost 2 bases, the J end lost 6 bases, and 10 bases lay between the germline ends. Germline V gene lookup returns CDR1 DFQATT and CDR2 SNEGSKA (reference sequence). The CDR3 runs to 13 residues. Here the CDR3 reads CSARRPAPGELFF. The DNA of the CDR3 is TGCAGTGCTAGAAGGCCAGCCCCCGGGGAGCTGTTTTTT.